This T cell receptor beta chain was retrieved from a study of T-cell reconstitution after alpha-beta-depleted transplantation in children. Study outcomes and limitations: Surviving recipient cells, namely T cells and thymic progenitors, were the source of high day-60 TCRbeta diversity in some patients. Newly made T cells mostly supplied T-cell counts and diversity one year after transplant. Alpha-beta T cells present about two months after transplant were reported to originate from several hundred expanded graft clones.

The germline CDR1 and CDR2 sequences are SQVTM and ANQGSEA. The germline V and J ends were trimmed by 1 base and 2 bases, with 14 bases remaining between them. This CDR3 comprises 15 residues. This clonotype was recorded a few times. Its antigen is unidentified. TCRbeta library preparation incorporated unique molecular identifiers. Each CDR3 protein gets one entry after TCRdb re-called the PCR reads with MiXCR. The table records 450,000 to 700,000 distinct CDR3 sequences, more than 20% of them present only once. The sequence derives from a boy under three years old with Wiskott-Aldrich syndrome, due to receive a stem cell transplant. Sequenced here: PBMCs, sampled before TCRalphabeta/CD19-depleted stem cell transplant. The chain links TRBV29-1 to TRBJ1-1; perhaps TRBD1 as D (6 bases). The CDR3 region is CSVEGVGGANTEAFF. CDR3 DNA sequence: TGCAGCGTTGAAGGGGTGGGGGGGGCAAACACTGAAGCTTTCTTT.